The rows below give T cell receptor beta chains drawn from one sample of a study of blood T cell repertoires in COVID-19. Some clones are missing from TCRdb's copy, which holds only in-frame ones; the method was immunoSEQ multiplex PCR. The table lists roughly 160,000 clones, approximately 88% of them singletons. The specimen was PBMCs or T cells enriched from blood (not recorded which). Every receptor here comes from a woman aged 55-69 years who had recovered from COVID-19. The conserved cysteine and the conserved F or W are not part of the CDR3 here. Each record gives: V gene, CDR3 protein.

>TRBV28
ASRRVAGANVLT
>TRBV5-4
ASSFTSWGDTQY
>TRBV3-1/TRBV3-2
ASSRDGGGPWETQY
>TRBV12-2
ASRLWGQRVNTEAF
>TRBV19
ASRPQGAVGQPQH
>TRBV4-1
ASSQDPVREGSPLH
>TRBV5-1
ASSPTGGIEKLF
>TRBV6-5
ASSYEGGYT
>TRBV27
ASSPTLPTFNQPQH
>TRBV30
AWTGSGNTIY
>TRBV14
ASSHDPFGQGRSPLH
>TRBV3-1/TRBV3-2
ASSPSPANSPLH
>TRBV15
ATSRDRGETQY
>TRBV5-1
ASSLLQVSYEQY
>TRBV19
ASSMGQGPLV
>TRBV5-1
ASSLADRAGGYT
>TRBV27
ASSLTPTLGGREKLF
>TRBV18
ASSPDRGDNNEQF
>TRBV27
ASRSAGYNSPLH
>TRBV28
ASSLLVLGNQETQY
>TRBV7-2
ASSLTGTGGIFLGNTIY